This passage covers 15 T cell receptor beta chains from one sample sequenced in a study of T cell repertoires in cytomegalovirus infection. Each CDR3 protein gets one entry after TCRdb re-called the reads with MiXCR. Of about 220,000 distinct CDR3 sequences listed, about 40% are singletons. Which antigens these TCRs recognize remains unknown. The starting material was CD8+ T cells from cultured PBMCs, obtained from culture after CMV antigen stimulation. The receptors come from a human donor in good health (CMV status not recorded). Some clones in this sample may be carry-over from other donors' samples.

The chain recombines TRBV7-9 with TRBJ2-7; TRBD1 might be the D (5 bases). This CDR3 region has 15 residues. CDR1 SEHNR and CDR2 FQNEAQ come from the germline V gene (reference sequence). The V and J ends lost 1 base and 7 bases respectively, with 17 bases between them. CDR3 nucleotide sequence: TGTGCCAGCAGCTTAGGCAGGGATTCCCTACGAGAGCAGTACTTC. Amino acids: CASSLGRDSLREQYF.

The CDR3 DNA is TGTGCCAGCAGTTCACTAGGGGAATCCTACGAGCAGTACTTC. Its translation is CASSSLGESYEQYF. V is TRBV28 and J is TRBJ2-7, with D possibly called TRBD1 or TRBD2 (5 bases each). Trimming took 4 bases from V and 1 from J, leaving 11 bases between them. This CDR3 contains 14 residues. In germline, CDR1 is MDHEN, CDR2 SYDVKM.

This chain connects TRBV12-3 or TRBV12-4 to TRBJ2-3, with 13 positions matching TRBD2. Trimming cost V 7 bases and J 2 bases; bases outside gene matches: 6. The CDR3 has 16 residues. This CDR3 reads CASNPGLAGPTDTQYF. The CDR3 DNA sequence: TGTGCCAGCAACCCGGGACTAGCGGGACCCACAGATACGCAGTATTTT.

The chain employs TRBV6-2 or TRBV6-3 and TRBJ2-2; D possibly corresponds to TRBD2 (5 bases). This CDR3 is 18 amino acids long. V dropped 2 bases and J dropped 8 bases, with 24 bases sitting between them. CDR1 is MNHEY, CDR2 SVGEGT, per germline. The CDR3, as DNA: TGTGCCAGCAGTTACCCCTGGACTCCCAGAGACTTATTAGGGGAGCTGTTTTTT. Translated: CASSYPWTPRDLLGELFF.

This chain links TRBV2 with TRBJ2-1; 8 nucleotides agree with TRBD2. Germline V CDR1 and CDR2: SNHLY, FYNNEI. V lost 4 bases and J lost 3; bases outside the gene matches: 11. CDR3 length equals 17 residues. The CDR3 DNA reads as TGTGCCAGCAGTGGACCTGGTCGGGAGGGTGACTACAATGAGCAGTTCTTC. Translation gives CASSGPGREGDYNEQFF. The full variable domain, with the rest looked up from reference TRBV2 and TRBJ2-1, is EPEVTQTPSHQVTQMGQEVILRCVPISNHLYFYWYRQILGQKVEFLVSFYNNEISEKSEIFDDQFSVERPDGSNFTLKIRSTKLEDSAMYFCASSGPGREGDYNEQFFGPGTRLTVL.

In DNA form, the CDR3 reads TGTGCCAGCCGGGGCGGAGGAAGCAATCAGCCCCAGCATTTT. Protein sequence: CASRGGGSNQPQHF. The chain is built from TRBV12-3 or TRBV12-4 and TRBJ1-5; weak D call: TRBD1 (5 bases). CDR3 length: 14 amino acids. The V gene lost 8 bases and the J gene lost 1 base, with 12 bases spanning the gap.

The chain is built from TRBV6-1 and TRBJ1-1; a possible D gene is TRBD1 (5 bases). The germline V and J ends were trimmed by 10 bases and 1 base, with 19 bases remaining between them. Per germline, CDR1 MNHNS and CDR2 SASEGT. The CDR3 runs to 15 residues. The CDR3 coding sequence is TGTGCCACCACGGGGATGGCAGGGAAGAACACTGAAGCTTTCTTT. This translates into CATTGMAGKNTEAFF.

The table lists this clonotype with a few counts. This chain connects TRBV29-1 to TRBJ2-7, with D tentatively TRBD1 (6 bases). Trimming stripped 0 bases from V and 4 bases from J, with 10 bases between. This CDR3 region has 13 residues. The germline V gene has CDR1 SQVTM and CDR2 ANQGSEA. The CDR3 DNA is TGCAGCGTTGAAGATCCGGACAGATACGAGCAGTACTTC. Its translation: CSVEDPDRYEQYF.

The rearrangement uses TRBV12-3 or TRBV12-4 and TRBJ1-1, with 7 positions matching TRBD1. V was pared by 5 bases and J by 5 bases, with 11 bases of the junction left unmatched. This CDR3 contains 15 residues. The CDR3 sequence: CASSTSQGVGTEAFF. The CDR3 bases are TGTGCCAGCAGTACCTCTCAGGGGGTAGGGACTGAAGCTTTCTTT.

This clonotype was counted between two and nine times. The J gene is TRBJ2-2, the V gene TRBV11-3; TRBD2 aligns across 7 bases. The CDR3 contains 17 residues. J lost 5 bases, V lost 5 bases, and 14 bases had no gene match. Germline V gene sequence: CDR1 SGHNT, CDR2 YENEEA. The CDR3 loop is CASSPERGYSGTGELFF. CDR3 bases: TGTGCCAGCAGCCCCGAGCGGGGTTACTCGGGGACCGGGGAGCTGTTTTTT.

This sequence joins TRBV27 and TRBJ2-1; D might be TRBD1 (5 bases). This CDR3 comprises 14 residues. CDR1 and CDR2 (germline): MNHEY, SMNVEV (reference sequence). The germline V and J ends were trimmed by 5 bases and 7 bases, with 15 bases remaining between them. In nucleotides, the CDR3 is TGTGCCAGCAGTCTACTTTCAGGGTCAAATGAGCAGTTCTTC. Amino acids: CASSLLSGSNEQFF.

This clonotype was picked up a small number of times. The chain recombines TRBV4-2 with TRBJ2-2; TRBD2 might be the D (6 bases). The germline V gene encodes CDR1 LGHNA and CDR2 YNFKEQ. Trimming cost V 0 bases and J 5 bases, with 16 bases left between them. The CDR3 contains 17 residues. DNA of the CDR3: TGTGCCAGCAGCCAAGATCTGAGGGACGGAGGGACCGGGGAGCTGTTTTTT. Translated, it gives CASSQDLRDGGTGELFF.

This rearrangement joins TRBV7-3 to TRBJ2-1; 8 bases fit TRBD2. This CDR3 has 15 amino acids. V gave up 4 bases and J gave up 8 bases; unmatched junction bases: 10. CDR1 and CDR2 from the germline V gene are SGHTA and FQGTGA. The CDR3 nucleotides read TGTGCCAGCAGCTCTTGGGCGGGGGGCCGGGATGAGCAGTTCTTC. Its protein is CASSSWAGGRDEQFF.

This clonotype has a handful of counts. This sequence joins TRBV28 and TRBJ2-1, with D unresolved. The CDR3 consists of 12 residues. CDR1 and CDR2 (germline): MDHEN, SYDVKM. Trimming left V 3 bases short and J 6 bases short, with 6 bases between. CDR3 sequence reads: CASSLASNEQFF. CDR3 sequence (DNA): TGTGCCAGCAGTTTGGCCAGCAATGAGCAGTTCTTC.

The genes are TRBV10-3 and TRBJ2-2, with TRBD1 matching over 7 bases. Germline V gene lookup returns CDR1 ENHRY and CDR2 SYGVKD. J lost 3 bases, V lost 7 bases, and 2 bases had no gene match. This CDR3 is built from 13 residues. The CDR3 region has the DNA TGTGCCATCAAAGGGACAGACACCGGGGAGCTGTTTTTT. Protein: CAIKGTDTGELFF.